The 15 T cell receptor beta chains below come from one sample, sequenced in a study of blood T cell repertoires in COVID-19 (dated by TCRdb to about 2020). Libraries came from the immunoSEQ multiplex PCR assay. Imported from immuneACCESS, the table was reduced by TCRdb to in-frame sequences with V and J called. These copies leave out some clones; in studies compared against another copy, an unresolved V gene accounts for under half, and the cause of the remainder is not known. In all, the sample holds about 60,000 clones, and around 76% of those were seen once. The leading ten clones occupy about 50% of the sample. The sequencing sample was made of peripheral blood. Receptors were obtained from a woman over 75 with acute or convalescent COVID-19.

This clone was seen a handful of times. V is TRBV29-1 and J is TRBJ1-1; no clear D. This CDR3 has 12 residues. Between the trimmed V and J ends, which lost 7 bases and 1 base, there was a span of 10 bases. The germline V gene has CDR1 SQVTM and CDR2 ANQGSEA. CDR3 nucleotides: TGCAGCGGAGGAGGTTGGAACACTGAAGCTTTCTTT. Protein product: CSGGGWNTEAFF.

V usage is TRBV2 and J usage is TRBJ2-5; D is ambiguous. The CDR3 length is 12 residues. Germline-derived CDR1 and CDR2 are SNHLY and FYNNEI. Trimming cost V 2 bases and J 5 bases, with 6 bases left between them. CDR3 DNA: TGTGCCAGCAGTGAAACTTGGGAGACCCAGTACTTC. The encoded protein is CASSETWETQYF.

The chain employs TRBV5-1 and TRBJ2-7; TRBD2 aligns across 7 bases. CDR1 and CDR2 from the germline V gene are SGHRS and YFSETQ. V was clipped by 4 bases and J by 2 bases; unmatched bases: 12. CDR3 size: 16 residues. CDR3 nucleotide sequence: TGCGCCAGCAGCCCCAGCCGGGGAGGGGTACCCTACGAGCAGTACTTC. Translating gives CASSPSRGGVPYEQYF.

The genes are TRBV18 and TRBJ2-2; 8 bases fit TRBD1. From germline, CDR1 is KGHSH and CDR2 LQKENI. The CDR3 runs to 15 residues. Germline trimming cut 5 bases from V and 2 bases from J; bases unmatched to any gene: 4. The CDR3, as DNA: TGTGCCAGCTCATCAACAGGGGGTAACACCGGGGAGCTGTTTTTT. As protein: CASSSTGGNTGELFF.

The table lists this clone with a count of one. V and J are TRBV7-3 and TRBJ1-1; D uncertain. The CDR3 is made up of 13 amino acids. Germline CDR1 and CDR2: SGHTA and FQGTGA. Trimming took off 5 bases at V and 4 bases at J, with 11 bases between the two ends. Here the CDR3 reads CASSPPGATEAFF. DNA of the CDR3: TGTGCCAGCAGCCCCCCGGGAGCCACTGAAGCTTTCTTT.

This chain joins TRBV30 and TRBJ1-2, with 7 bases matching TRBD1. J gave up 4 bases and V 5 bases, and 4 bases lay outside the gene matches. Looked up from germline, CDR1 is GTSNPN and CDR2 is SVGIG (reference sequence). The CDR3 totals 12 residues. CDR3 region: CAWEGTAYGYTF. The CDR3 DNA reads TGTGCCTGGGAAGGGACAGCCTATGGCTACACCTTC.

This rearrangement joins TRBV7-3 to TRBJ1-1; the D is unclear. V was cut by 0 bases and J by 8 bases, with 13 bases left in between. Germline V gives CDR1 SGHTA, CDR2 FQGTGA. The CDR3 is 14 amino acids. The DNA of the CDR3 is TGTGCCAGCAGCTTAACGGCTGCGGGCACGGAAGCTTTCTTT. Protein product: CASSLTAAGTEAFF.

The chain links TRBV5-1 to TRBJ2-3; 12 nucleotides align to TRBD2. J was trimmed by 6 bases and V by 2 bases; bases with no gene match: 10. The CDR3 loop spans 17 amino acids. From germline, CDR1 is SGHRS and CDR2 YFSETQ. The CDR3: CASSFPSGRALEDTQYF. CDR3 nucleotides: TGCGCCAGCAGCTTTCCTAGCGGGAGGGCCCTAGAGGATACGCAGTATTTT.

The rearrangement links TRBV6-5 to TRBJ1-1; D is unresolved. CDR3 size: 14 residues. CDR1 is MNHEY and CDR2 is SVGAGI in the germline V gene. The V end lost 8 bases, the J end lost 3 bases, and 16 bases lay between the germline ends. CDR3: CASVRQAVDTEAFF. CDR3 coding DNA: TGTGCCAGCGTTCGCCAGGCAGTGGACACTGAAGCTTTCTTT.

This chain links TRBV18 with TRBJ1-1; perhaps TRBD1 as D (5 bases). The CDR3 loop spans 15 amino acids. The germline V gene encodes CDR1 KGHSH and CDR2 LQKENI. The V gene lost 6 bases and the J gene lost 1 base, with 15 bases spanning the gap. The DNA for the CDR3 is TGTGCCAGCTCTCAAGGCGGGGGACCGAACACTGAAGCTTTCTTT. Residues: CASSQGGGPNTEAFF.

The gene calls are TRBV5-1 and TRBJ1-1, with a possible D match to TRBD1 (6 bases). The V gene lost 4 bases and the J gene lost 6 bases, with 19 bases spanning the gap. Germline V gene data show CDR1 as SGHRS and CDR2 as YFSETQ. This CDR3 comprises 15 residues. CDR3 in amino acids: CASSTNRVNFAEAFF. The CDR3 coding sequence is TGCGCCAGCAGCACAAACAGGGTTAATTTCGCTGAAGCTTTCTTT.

The V call is TRBV6-2 or TRBV6-3, the J call TRBJ2-2, with a weak D call TRBD2 (6 bases). Germline lookup yields CDR1 MNHEY and CDR2 SVGEGT. With 6 bases removed from V and 3 bases from J, the gap between germline ends came to 17 bases. This CDR3 comprises 16 residues. The CDR3 sequence is CASSLPGTVHTGELFF. CDR3 coding DNA: TGTGCCAGCAGCCTCCCTGGGACTGTCCACACCGGGGAGCTGTTTTTT.

The J gene is TRBJ2-2, the V gene TRBV5-4; 9 bases are shared with TRBD2. The CDR3 consists of 16 residues. V shed 4 bases and J 4 bases; nucleotides not matched to a gene: 8. CDR1 SGHNT and CDR2 YYREEE come from the germline V gene (reference sequence). DNA for the CDR3: TGTGCCAGCAGCCTTCGGACTAGCGTAGGCACCGGGGAGCTGTTTTTT. Its protein product is CASSLRTSVGTGELFF. Complete variable domain (other parts from reference TRBV5-4 and TRBJ2-2): ETGVTQSPTHLIKTRGQQVTLRCSSQSGHNTVSWYQQALGQGPQFIFQYYREEENGRGNFPPRFSGLQFPNYSSELNVNALELDDSALYLCASSLRTSVGTGELFFGEGSRLTVL.

The chain has TRBV5-4 and TRBJ2-5; the match to TRBD2 covers 9 bases. Germline-derived CDR1 and CDR2 are SGHNT and YYREEE (reference sequence). With 4 bases clipped from V and 1 base from J, the junction kept 14 bases outside the gene matches. The CDR3 length is 18 residues. Here the CDR3 reads CASSLGGGVAGVQETQYF. The CDR3, as DNA: TGTGCCAGCAGCCTCGGAGGGGGAGTAGCGGGGGTCCAAGAGACCCAGTACTTC. Full variable domain (rest looked up from reference TRBV5-4 and TRBJ2-5): ETGVTQSPTHLIKTRGQQVTLRCSSQSGHNTVSWYQQALGQGPQFIFQYYREEENGRGNFPPRFSGLQFPNYSSELNVNALELDDSALYLCASSLGGGVAGVQETQYFGPGTRLLVL.

The J gene is TRBJ1-4, the V gene TRBV4-3, with D possibly TRBD1 on 5 matching bases. V was pared by 0 bases and J by 5 bases, with 13 bases between. Germline V gene lookup returns CDR1 LGHNA and CDR2 YSLEER. The CDR3 has 16 residues. CDR3 bases: TGCGCCAGCAGCCAAGATGGGCACAGGATAAATGAAAAACTGTTTTTT. Translation: CASSQDGHRINEKLFF.